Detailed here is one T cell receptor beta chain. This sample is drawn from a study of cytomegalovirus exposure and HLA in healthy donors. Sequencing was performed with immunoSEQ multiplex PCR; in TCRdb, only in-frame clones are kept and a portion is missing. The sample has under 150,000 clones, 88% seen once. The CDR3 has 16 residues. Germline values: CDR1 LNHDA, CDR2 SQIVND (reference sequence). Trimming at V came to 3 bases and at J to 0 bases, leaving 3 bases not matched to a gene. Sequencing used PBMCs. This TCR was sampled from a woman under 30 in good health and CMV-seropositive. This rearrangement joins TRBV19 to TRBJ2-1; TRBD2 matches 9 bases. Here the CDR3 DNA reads TGTGCCAGTAGTATCGGTAGCGGGGGCTCCTACAATGAGCAGTTCTTC. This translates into CASSIGSGGSYNEQFF. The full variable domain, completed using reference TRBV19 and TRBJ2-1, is DGGITQSPKYLFRKEGQNVTLSCEQNLNHDAMYWYRQDPGQGLRLIYYSQIVNDFQKGDIAEGYSVSREKKESFPLTVTSAQKNPTAFYLCASSIGSGGSYNEQFFGPGTRLTVL.